The T cell receptor (beta chain) described here comes from a study of OX40 agonist ivuxolimab in advanced cancers. The CDR3 length is 13 residues. Per germline, CDR1 MNHNS and CDR2 SASEGT. V lost 7 bases to trimming and J lost 7 bases; unmatched junction nucleotides: 5. TCRdb keeps only in-frame clones here, not all; method: immunoSEQ multiplex PCR. The repertoire holds 60,000 to 75,000 clones, with around 92% as singletons. The source is an adult with an advanced solid tumor such as melanoma, head and neck, liver or kidney cancer. Material: CD4+ or CD8+ T cells sorted from blood, obtained in a trial of the OX40 agonist ivuxolimab. This chain joins TRBV6-1 and TRBJ1-1; 11 positions match TRBD1. The CDR3, as DNA: TGTGCCAGCAAGGGGACAGGGGGGATTGAAGCTTTCTTT. Its translation: CASKGTGGIEAFF.